This T cell receptor beta chain was identified during a study of Tregs in tolerant kidney transplant recipients. Study-level points and caveats: No direct test of biological reproducibility was done here. In tolerant patients, donor-specific Tregs outgrew total Tregs, suggesting antigen-driven expansion.

This CDR3 has 13 residues. J lost 2 bases, V lost 6 bases, and 2 bases had no gene match. Germline CDR1 is LNHDA and CDR2 is SQIVND (reference sequence). Thawed PBMCs were FACS-sorted into unstimulated CD4+CD25+CD127- regulatory T cells, CD4+CD25- non-regulatory cells, CD4 and CD8 cells. Worth noting for this clone: Its target is not known.

The repertoire was sequenced with immunoSEQ multiplex PCR; TCRdb's copy has only in-frame clones and lacks some. The sample yields 85,000 to 100,000 clones, 93% seen once. The sequencing used CD4+ T cells from blood, collected before the transplant. This sequence joins TRBV19 and TRBJ2-3; 7 nucleotides match TRBD2. This TCR derives from a human donor who received a combined kidney and bone marrow transplant. The CDR3 here is CASRGDYTDTQYF. The DNA of the CDR3 is TGTGCCAGTAGGGGGGACTACACAGATACGCAGTATTTT. Based on the CDR3 plus reference TRBV19 and TRBJ2-3, the full variable domain is DGGITQSPKYLFRKEGQNVTLSCEQNLNHDAMYWYRQDPGQGLRLIYYSQIVNDFQKGDIAEGYSVSREKKESFPLTVTSAQKNPTAFYLCASRGDYTDTQYFGPGTRLTVL.